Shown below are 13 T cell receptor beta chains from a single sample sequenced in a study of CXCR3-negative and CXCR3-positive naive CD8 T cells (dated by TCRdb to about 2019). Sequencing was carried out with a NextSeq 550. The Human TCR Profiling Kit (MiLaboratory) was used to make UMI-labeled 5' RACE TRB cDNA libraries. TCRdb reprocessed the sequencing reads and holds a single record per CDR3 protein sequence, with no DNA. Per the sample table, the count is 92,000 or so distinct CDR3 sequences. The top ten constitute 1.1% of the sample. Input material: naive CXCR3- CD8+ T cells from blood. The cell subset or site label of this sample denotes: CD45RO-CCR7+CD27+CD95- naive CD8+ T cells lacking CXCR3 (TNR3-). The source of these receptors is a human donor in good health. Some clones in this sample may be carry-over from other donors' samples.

The CDR3: CSAQGAGNTIYF. V gene TRBV29-1 combines with J gene TRBJ1-3; TCRdb's assignment of TRBD1 cannot be checked, as there is no DNA. The CDR3 has 12 amino acids. Germline CDR1 and CDR2: SQVTM and ANQGSEA.

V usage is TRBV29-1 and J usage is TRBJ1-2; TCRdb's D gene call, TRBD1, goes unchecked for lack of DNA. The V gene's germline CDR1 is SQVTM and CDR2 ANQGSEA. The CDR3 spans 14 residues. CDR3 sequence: CSVALDRGGDGYTF.

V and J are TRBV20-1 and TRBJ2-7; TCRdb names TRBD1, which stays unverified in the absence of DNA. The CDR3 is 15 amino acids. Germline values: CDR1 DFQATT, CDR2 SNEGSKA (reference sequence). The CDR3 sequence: CSARSIDRWGYEQYF.

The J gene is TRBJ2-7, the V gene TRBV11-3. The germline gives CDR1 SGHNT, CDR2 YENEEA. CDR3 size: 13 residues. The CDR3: CASSWADFYEQYF. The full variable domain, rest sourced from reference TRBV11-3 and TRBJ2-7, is EAGVVQSPRYKIIEKKQPVAFWCNPISGHNTLYWYLQNLGQGPELLIRYENEEAVDDSQLPKDRFSAERLKGVDSTLKIQPAELGDSAVYLCASSWADFYEQYFGPGTRLTVT.

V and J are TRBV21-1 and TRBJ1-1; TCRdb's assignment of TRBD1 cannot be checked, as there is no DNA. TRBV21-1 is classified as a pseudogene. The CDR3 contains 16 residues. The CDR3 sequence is CASSATGQGRQIEAFF.

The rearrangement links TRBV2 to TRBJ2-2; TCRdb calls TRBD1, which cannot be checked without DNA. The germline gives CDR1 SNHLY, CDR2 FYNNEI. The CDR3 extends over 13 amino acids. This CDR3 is CAGRQGNTGELFF.

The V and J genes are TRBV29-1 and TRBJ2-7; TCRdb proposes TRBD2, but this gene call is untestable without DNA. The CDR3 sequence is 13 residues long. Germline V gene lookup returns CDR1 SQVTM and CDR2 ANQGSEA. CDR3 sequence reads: CSVELSGSPEQYF.

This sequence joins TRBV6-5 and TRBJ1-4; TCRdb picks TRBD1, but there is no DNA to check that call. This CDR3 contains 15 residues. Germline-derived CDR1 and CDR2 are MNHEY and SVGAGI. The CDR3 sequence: CASSYRDGFNEKLFF.

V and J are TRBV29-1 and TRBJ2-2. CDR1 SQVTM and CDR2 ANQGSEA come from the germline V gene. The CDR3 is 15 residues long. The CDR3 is CSVESTDANTGELFF.

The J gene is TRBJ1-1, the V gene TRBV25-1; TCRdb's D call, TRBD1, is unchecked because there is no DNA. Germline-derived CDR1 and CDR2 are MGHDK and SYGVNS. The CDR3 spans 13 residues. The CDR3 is CASKDRWNTEAFF.

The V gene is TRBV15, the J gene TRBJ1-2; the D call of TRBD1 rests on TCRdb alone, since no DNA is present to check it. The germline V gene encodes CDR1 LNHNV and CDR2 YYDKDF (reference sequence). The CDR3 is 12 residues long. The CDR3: CATSGGQLGYTF.

This CDR3 is CASSFGSTDTQYF. The chain is built from TRBV7-9 and TRBJ2-3. This CDR3 comprises 13 residues. In germline, CDR1 is SEHNR, CDR2 FQNEAQ (reference sequence).

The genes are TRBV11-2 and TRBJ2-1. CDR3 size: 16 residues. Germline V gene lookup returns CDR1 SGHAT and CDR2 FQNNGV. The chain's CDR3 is CASSLGKGSSYNEQFF.